These T cell receptor beta chains were read from a single sample in a study of control samples from healthy donors and cancer patients. This table comes from immunoSEQ multiplex PCR, and its TCRdb copy is limited to in-frame clones, with some not included. The top ten clones hold about 2.2% of a sample with over 100,000 clones, 92% of them seen once. Sequenced sample: blood. All receptors derive from a woman aged 45-65 years in good health. Each CDR3 is given with its conserved first and last residue. Each record gives: V gene, J gene, clone size, D gene, CDR3 protein, CDR3 DNA. D genes are given only for firm matches. A row's size may be missing; if present it is once, few, many or a size class.

>TRBV19|TRBJ1-3|NA|NA
CASGWSSGNTIYF
TGTGCCAGTGGGTGGAGCTCTGGAAACACCATATATTTT
>TRBV7-8|TRBJ1-6|NA|NA
CASSQSVSPLHF
TGTGCCAGCAGCCAATCGGTTTCACCCCTCCACTTT
>TRBV5-1|TRBJ2-2|NA|TRBD1
CASSLVQGVTGELFF
TGCGCCAGCAGCTTGGTTCAGGGGGTTACCGGGGAGCTGTTTTTT
>TRBV30|TRBJ1-1|once|NA
CAWSVPGTHAGAFF
TGTGCCTGGAGTGTACCCGGGACACACGCGGGAGCTTTCTTT
>TRBV27|TRBJ1-1|NA|TRBD1
CASSRTGRNTEAFF
TGTGCCAGCAGCCGGACAGGGAGAAACACTGAAGCTTTCTTT
>TRBV2|TRBJ1-1|once|NA
CASSDAQNTEAFF
TGTGCCAGCAGTGATGCCCAGAACACTGAAGCTTTCTTT
>TRBV6-5|TRBJ2-4|NA|NA
CASSILGSAKNIQYF
TGTGCCAGCAGTATCTTGGGGTCGGCCAAAAACATTCAGTACTTC
>TRBV21-1|TRBJ2-1|NA|NA
CASRRLEGDSYNEQFF
TGTGCCAGCAGGAGGTTAGAGGGTGACTCCTACAATGAGCAGTTCTTC
>TRBV28|TRBJ1-2|NA|NA
CASSFYGSYGYTF
TGTGCCAGCAGTTTTTATGGCAGCTATGGCTACACCTTC
>TRBV29-1|TRBJ2-5|NA|NA
CSSWRVGQETQYF
TGCAGCTCATGGAGGGTTGGACAAGAGACCCAGTACTTC
>TRBV12-3/TRBV12-4|TRBJ1-1|NA|TRBD1
CASSAGGTTEAFF
TGTGCCAGCAGTGCAGGGGGTACGACTGAAGCTTTCTTT
>TRBV14|TRBJ1-4|few|NA
CASSLARSFNEKLFF
TGTGCCAGCAGCCTCGCAAGGAGTTTTAATGAAAAACTGTTTTTT
>TRBV29-1|TRBJ1-2|NA|TRBD1
CSVSPGTGIYGYTF
TGCAGCGTGAGTCCCGGGACAGGAATATATGGCTACACCTTC
>TRBV11-1|TRBJ1-4|NA|NA
CASSLISVAANEKLFF
TGTGCCAGCAGCTTGATTTCAGTTGCGGCTAATGAAAAACTGTTTTTT
>TRBV12-3/TRBV12-4|TRBJ1-3|NA|NA
CASSLIVENTIYF
TGTGCCAGCAGTTTGATAGTTGAAAACACCATATATTTT
>TRBV28|TRBJ1-1|NA|NA
CASSLLENTEAFF
TGTGCCAGCAGTTTATTAGAGAACACTGAAGCTTTCTTT
>TRBV5-4|TRBJ1-5|NA|NA
CASSLKGDSNQPQHF
TGTGCCAGCAGCTTAAAAGGAGATAGCAATCAGCCCCAGCATTTT
>TRBV5-1|TRBJ1-2|NA|TRBD1
CASSWGDRPPSGYTF
TGCGCCAGCAGCTGGGGGGACAGGCCACCTAGTGGCTACACCTTC
>TRBV11-2|TRBJ1-2|NA|TRBD1
CASSSGQGFYYGYTF
TGTGCCAGCAGCTCGGGACAGGGCTTTTACTATGGCTACACCTTC
>TRBV6-5|TRBJ2-3|NA|NA
CASTLTRGATDTQYF
TGTGCCAGCACCCTAACTAGGGGGGCCACAGATACGCAGTATTTT
>TRBV19|TRBJ2-1|once|NA
CASSPNSGGESEQFF
TGTGCCAGTAGTCCGAATAGCGGAGGGGAGAGTGAGCAGTTCTTC
>TRBV5-4|TRBJ2-1|NA|NA
CASSLAHNSYNEQFF
TGTGCCAGCAGCTTGGCCCACAACAGCTACAATGAGCAGTTCTTC
>TRBV27|TRBJ1-2|once|NA
CASSPQDSSYGYTF
TGTGCCAGCAGCCCCCAGGACAGTAGCTATGGCTACACCTTC
>TRBV29-1|TRBJ1-2|NA|NA
CSVEGAGSDGYTF
TGCAGCGTTGAGGGAGCAGGGTCTGATGGCTACACCTTC
>TRBV27|TRBJ1-4|NA|TRBD1
CASSLRWDRGVSEKLFF
TGTGCCAGCAGTTTGCGTTGGGACAGGGGGGTTAGTGAAAAACTGTTTTTT
>TRBV18|TRBJ1-1|NA|NA
CASSTEGGYTEAFF
TGTGCCAGCTCTACGGAGGGGGGCTACACTGAAGCTTTCTTT
>TRBV20-1|TRBJ1-2|NA|NA
CSASLQGGYTF
TGCAGTGCTAGTCTCCAGGGGGGCTACACCTTC
>TRBV6-5|TRBJ1-1|NA|TRBD1
CASRGTGQNTEAFF
TGTGCCAGCAGAGGGACAGGGCAGAACACTGAAGCTTTCTTT
>TRBV12-3/TRBV12-4|TRBJ2-7|NA|NA
CASSLAPLYEQYF
TGTGCCAGCAGTTTAGCACCCCTCTACGAGCAGTACTTC
>TRBV6-6|TRBJ2-7|NA|NA
CASSSTHRGGNEQYF
TGTGCCAGCAGTTCCACACACAGGGGGGGCAACGAGCAGTACTTC
>TRBV19|TRBJ1-1|NA|NA
CASTRQLNTEAFF
TGTGCCAGTACAAGACAATTGAACACTGAAGCTTTCTTT
>TRBV2|TRBJ2-1|NA|TRBD1
CASSTMDRGYNEQFF
TGTGCCAGCAGTACAATGGACAGGGGGTACAATGAGCAGTTCTTC
>TRBV11-3|TRBJ2-7|NA|TRBD1
CASSSGTGMPYEQYF
TGTGCCAGCAGCTCCGGGACAGGGATGCCCTACGAGCAGTACTTC
>TRBV7-8|TRBJ2-3|NA|NA
CASSLAGINGITDTQYF
TGTGCCAGCAGCTTAGCGGGTATAAACGGAATCACAGATACGCAGTATTTT
>TRBV28|TRBJ1-2|NA|TRBD1
CASSVNTGGRGYGYTF
TGTGCCAGCAGCGTAAACACAGGGGGCAGAGGCTATGGCTACACCTTC
>TRBV18|TRBJ2-3|NA|NA
CASSPRVSTSTDTQYF
TGTGCCAGCTCTCCCCGTGTCAGTACTAGCACAGATACGCAGTATTTT
>TRBV3-1/TRBV3-2|TRBJ1-2|NA|NA
CASSQDVFVGVGYTF
TGTGCCAGCAGCCAAGATGTGTTCGTGGGGGTCGGCTACACCTTC
>TRBV27|TRBJ2-2|NA|TRBD1
CASRRGQGNTGELFF
TGTGCCAGCAGGAGGGGACAGGGAAACACCGGGGAGCTGTTTTTT
>TRBV6-5|TRBJ2-5|NA|NA
CASSYYRKETQYF
TGTGCCAGCAGTTACTACAGAAAAGAGACCCAGTACTTC
>TRBV2|TRBJ2-7|NA|NA
CASSGMTSSYEQYF
TGTGCCAGCAGTGGGATGACTAGCTCCTACGAGCAGTACTTC
>TRBV9|TRBJ2-7|NA|NA
CASSVGEGGYEQYF
TGTGCCAGCAGCGTCGGTGAAGGGGGCTACGAGCAGTACTTC
>TRBV5-6|TRBJ2-7|once|TRBD1
CASRPTGDLYEQYF
TGTGCCAGCAGGCCGACAGGGGACTTGTACGAGCAGTACTTC
>TRBV29-1|TRBJ1-2|once|NA
CSVPSGFGYTF
TGCAGCGTTCCGTCGGGGTTTGGCTACACCTTC
>TRBV6-5|TRBJ2-7|NA|NA
CASSYSSVYEQYF
TGTGCCAGCAGTTACTCGTCAGTGTACGAGCAGTACTTC
>TRBV28|TRBJ1-6|NA|NA
CASSSGEGGSSYNSPLHF
TGTGCCAGCAGTTCGGGGGAAGGCGGTAGCTCCTATAATTCACCCCTCCACTTT
>TRBV6-5|TRBJ1-5|NA|NA
CASRGGNFNQPQHF
TGTGCCAGCAGGGGGGGGAACTTCAATCAGCCCCAGCATTTT
>TRBV9|TRBJ1-1|NA|NA
CASSVGGVGTEAFF
TGTGCCAGCAGCGTAGGAGGGGTGGGCACTGAAGCTTTCTTT
>TRBV30|TRBJ1-5|once|NA
CAWSAEHQNQPQHF
TGTGCCTGGAGTGCCGAACATCAAAATCAGCCCCAGCATTTT
>TRBV6-5|TRBJ2-5|NA|TRBD1
CASSYNRGQETQYF
TGTGCCAGCAGTTACAACAGGGGGCAAGAGACCCAGTACTTC
>TRBV6-5|TRBJ2-7|NA|TRBD2
CASSYLSGGGGEQYF
TGTGCCAGCAGTTACCTCAGCGGGGGCGGAGGCGAGCAGTACTTC
>TRBV7-2|TRBJ1-2|once|NA
CASSLDAGGYTF
TGTGCCAGCAGCTTAGACGCCGGTGGCTACACCTTC
>TRBV9|TRBJ1-6|NA|NA
CASSVAGSNSPLHF
TGTGCCAGCAGCGTAGCAGGGAGCAATTCACCCCTCCACTTT
>TRBV28|TRBJ2-7|NA|NA
CASRDPGLSYEQYF
TGTGCCAGCAGGGACCCGGGCCTCTCCTACGAGCAGTACTTC
>TRBV7-9|TRBJ1-5|NA|NA
CASSFEGNQPQHF
TGTGCCAGCAGCTTTGAAGGCAATCAGCCCCAGCATTTT